Ten or more counts support the clone carrying this T cell receptor (beta chain). The DNA is left out, because the CDR3 cannot be placed on it with certainty; the CDR3 is given as TCRdb lists it. The data belong to a study of early T cells in non-severe SARS-CoV-2 infection. TCRdb used MiXCR to reprocess the 5' RACE reads, holding one entry per CDR3 protein. This table has about 27,000 distinct CDR3 sequences, about 2.7% appearing once. Specimen: whole blood. The clonotype originates from an adult who was a healthcare worker with PCR-confirmed SARS-CoV-2 infection or an uninfected control (not recorded which).

The CDR3: CATRAPSGRGETQYF. The chain has TRBV27 and TRBJ2-5; the table's D call, TRBD1, was not checked against the DNA. A total of 15 residues make up the CDR3, ends included. Germline CDR1 reads MNHEY; CDR2 reads SMNVEV (reference sequence).